Listed here is a single T cell receptor (beta chain). This clone has a single count. Its binding antigen is unknown. Base-call qualities are not available, and no considerably larger clone is one nucleotide away. CDR1 and CDR2 are read off the germline V gene (reference sequence) as MNHEY and SMNVEV. The CDR3, cysteine through phenylalanine, is 16 amino acids long. Just the 48-base CDR3 DNA is kept, in frame starting at base 1. From V the trimming removes 6 bases and from J it removes 4 bases, while the gene matches leave 8 bases of the junction unaccounted for. The entry originates in a study of coeliac disease (dated by TCRdb to the early 2020s). Looking at the study overall: Coeliac patients were categorised as having newly diagnosed active disease, refractory coeliac disease type I, or disease controlled by a gluten-free diet. High-resolution HLA typing was unavailable, so biased TRBV7-2 usage was queried as a proof of principle. The study applied next-generation sequencing of rearranged TRB and TRG CDR3 regions to small intestinal lymphocyte fractions from coeliac and non-coeliac patients. The study set out to describe the TR repertoires of small intestinal T cells in active coeliac disease, refractory type I coeliac disease, and coeliac disease treated with a gluten-free diet. Of the approximately 30 patients in the full study, around 22 had coeliac disease confirmed by serology and 8 were controls with non-small intestinal disorders. TRB sequencing worked for samples from about 28 subjects, and these included 24 paired bulk unsorted intraepithelial and lamina propria cell samples. What the study reported, not specific to this receptor: The authors considered the approach unsuitable for unbiased detection of gliadin-specific T cells, which are scarce and rarely shared between patients. TRB and TRG repertoires of active coeliac intraepithelial and lamina propria samples showed lower clonality than controls, suggesting recruitment of diverse T cells. TRB repertoires were mostly private, with most amino acid sequences found in only one sample, and V-gene usage showed no significant difference between disease groups. Published gliadin-specific TRB sequences turned up in about 45% of the 18 coeliac lamina propria samples, compared with only 1 of 6 controls. The separation of intraepithelial from lamina propria cells did not yield high-purity fractions, so cross-contamination between compartments was possible.

The library was obtained by the immunoSEQ multiplex PCR assay. The TR loci underwent multiplexed PCR amplification, with J gene segments targeted by reverse primers and V gene segments targeted by forward primers. Amplified CDR3 regions were sequenced on the Illumina HiSeq System. Turning to the authors' computational methods: A nearest-neighbour algorithm merged closely related reads to remove PCR and sequencing errors and collapse data into unique sequences. Repertoires were summarised by clonality and by T cell density, defined as TR molecules per amount of genomic DNA input. CDR3 amino acid sequences present in at least 80% of unsorted samples were defined as public TRs, and these public TRs were then tested for differential abundance between coeliac and control samples. Each lamina propria sample was queried against a list of approximately 220 published gliadin-specific TRB sequences. Differences in clonality and density between disease groups were tested by Kruskal-Wallis tests, followed by Dunn post-tests. TCRdb limited this immuneACCESS table to in-frame rearrangements with V and J called. A share of clones is missing; checked studies link under half to unresolved V genes, and the rest is unexplained. D and trimming come from the DNA, and the V and J calls and clone size come from that table. In all, the sample holds about 2,500 clones, and approximately 65% of those were seen once. In total, the top ten clones hold 11% to 15% of the sample.

Aliquots of approximately 490,000 cells were frozen in DMSO/FBS in liquid nitrogen, and one aliquot per fraction was used for sequencing. Every one of the 30 patients in the study had endoscopy and a small intestinal biopsy. To release lamina propria cells, the biopsy tissue left over after intraepithelial cell isolation was digested with collagenase. Genomic DNA was extracted from frozen unsorted cell fractions with the Qiagen DNeasy blood extraction kit. The sequenced material came from lamina propria lymphocytes from the gut. In light of the paper, this sample's cell subset or site label describes: lamina propria cell (LPC) fraction of small intestinal biopsy. The sequence was collected from a woman in her seventies with celiac disease on a gluten-free diet. The chain was built from TRBV27 and TRBJ2-1, with 11 central nucleotides matching TRBD2. The bases are TGTGCCAGCAGGGAGGGACTAGCGGTCCGTTACAATGAGCAGTTCTTC. It is translated as CASREGLAVRYNEQFF.